This TCR beta chain was documented in a study of T-cell reconstitution after alpha-beta-depleted transplantation in children. The TCRbeta library was prepared with unique molecular identifiers. TCRdb ran MiXCR on the PCR reads and lists one entry per CDR3 protein. The data hold approximately 110,000 distinct CDR3 sequences, with 20% to 25% observed a single time. Turning to this clonotype: The antigen is undetermined.

Overall study findings and caveats: Fresh T-cell production supplied most of the T-cell counts and diversity seen one year after transplant.

Here the sequenced sample was PBMCs, mostly from graft donor cells, taken 180 days after TCRalphabeta/CD19-depleted stem cell transplant. The sequence was collected from a male patient aged 2-15 years who had a stem cell transplant for chronic granulomatous disease, so the T cells may come from the graft donor.

The DNA for the CDR3 is TGCAGTGGAACCTTATTCCGAAGGTCCTCCTACGAGCAGTACTTC. Translation: CSGTLFRRSSYEQYF. V gene TRBV20-1 combines with J gene TRBJ2-7; no clear D. The CDR3 loop spans 15 amino acids. Germline CDR1 reads DFQATT; CDR2 reads SNEGSKA (reference sequence). Trimming took off 7 bases at V and 0 bases at J, with 19 bases between the two ends.